These T cell receptor beta chains were read from a single sample in a study of blood T cell repertoires in COVID-19. TCRdb keeps only in-frame clones here, not all; method: immunoSEQ multiplex PCR. The data show hundreds of thousands of clones, approximately 86% seen once. Sequenced sample: PBMCs or T cells enriched from blood (not recorded which). The source of these receptors is a woman in her sixties or seventies who had recovered from COVID-19. Each CDR3 is given with its conserved first and last residue. A D gene is named only where the DNA matches it firmly. Clone size appears in some rows only: once, few, many, or a class for an expanded clone.

clone_size: NA
j_call: TRBJ2-1
d_call: TRBD1
v_call: TRBV18
cdr3_nt: TGTGCCAGCCACGCACAGGGGGGTTCCTACAATGAGCAGTTCTTC
cdr3_aa: CASHAQGGSYNEQFF

clone_size: NA
j_call: TRBJ2-1
d_call: TRBD2
v_call: TRBV24-1
cdr3_nt: TGTGCCACTTCAAAGCCAGCGGGGGGGGACAATGAGCAGTTCTTC
cdr3_aa: CATSKPAGGDNEQFF

clone_size: NA
j_call: TRBJ1-5
d_call: NA
v_call: TRBV5-1
cdr3_nt: TGCGCCAGCAGCTTGGCCGGGAATAGCAATCAGCCCCAGCATTTT
cdr3_aa: CASSLAGNSNQPQHF

clone_size: NA
j_call: TRBJ2-1
d_call: NA
v_call: TRBV27
cdr3_nt: TGTGCCAGCAGTCTCCGGGGCGGGGCCCCCAATGAGCAGTTCTTC
cdr3_aa: CASSLRGGAPNEQFF

clone_size: NA
j_call: TRBJ2-3
d_call: NA
v_call: TRBV14
cdr3_nt: TGTGCCAGCAGCCACCGCCCAGGGGGGACAGATACGCAGTATTTT
cdr3_aa: CASSHRPGGTDTQYF

clone_size: NA
j_call: TRBJ1-1
d_call: TRBD1
v_call: TRBV7-9
cdr3_nt: TGTGCCAGCAGCCCCCAGAGGACAGGGGGGATTGGCACTGAAGCTTTCTTT
cdr3_aa: CASSPQRTGGIGTEAFF

clone_size: NA
j_call: TRBJ1-2
d_call: TRBD1
v_call: TRBV9
cdr3_nt: TGTGCCAGCAGCTCCGGACAGGGGCCAAACTATGGCTACACCTTC
cdr3_aa: CASSSGQGPNYGYTF

clone_size: NA
j_call: TRBJ2-7
d_call: NA
v_call: TRBV5-1
cdr3_nt: TGCGCCAGCAGCACGACGGGTGCCGCCTCCTACGAGCAGTACTTC
cdr3_aa: CASSTTGAASYEQYF

clone_size: NA
j_call: TRBJ1-1
d_call: NA
v_call: TRBV11-3
cdr3_nt: TGTGCCAGCAGCAAAGGAAGCAGGGGGAACACTGAAGCTTTCTTT
cdr3_aa: CASSKGSRGNTEAFF

clone_size: few
j_call: TRBJ2-6
d_call: TRBD2
v_call: TRBV24-1
cdr3_nt: TGTGCCACCAGTCCTAAGACTAGCGGGGGGTCCTCTGGGGCCAACGTCCTGACTTTC
cdr3_aa: CATSPKTSGGSSGANVLTF

clone_size: NA
j_call: TRBJ1-4
d_call: NA
v_call: TRBV18
cdr3_nt: TGTGCCAGCTCACCGGGGCAGGGGAATGAAAAACTGTTTTTT
cdr3_aa: CASSPGQGNEKLFF

clone_size: NA
j_call: TRBJ2-3
d_call: NA
v_call: TRBV10-3
cdr3_nt: TGTGCCATCAGTCCTCGACAGAGTAGCACAGATACGCAGTATTTT
cdr3_aa: CAISPRQSSTDTQYF

clone_size: NA
j_call: TRBJ1-1
d_call: NA
v_call: TRBV6-5
cdr3_nt: TGTGCCAGCAGTACAGCCCCCACTGAAGCTTTCTTT
cdr3_aa: CASSTAPTEAFF

clone_size: NA
j_call: TRBJ2-2
d_call: NA
v_call: TRBV5-4
cdr3_nt: TGTGCCAGCAGCTCCCAGTCCGACACCGGGGAGCTGTTTTTT
cdr3_aa: CASSSQSDTGELFF

clone_size: once
j_call: TRBJ2-3
d_call: NA
v_call: TRBV4-1
cdr3_nt: TGCGCCAGCAGCCAAAACACCCAACCGGGTGTGGATACGCAGTATTTT
cdr3_aa: CASSQNTQPGVDTQYF

clone_size: NA
j_call: TRBJ1-2
d_call: NA
v_call: TRBV7-6
cdr3_nt: TGTGCCAGCAGCTTACGGGGGGCTAACTATGGCTACACCTTC
cdr3_aa: CASSLRGANYGYTF

clone_size: NA
j_call: TRBJ2-3
d_call: NA
v_call: TRBV4-1
cdr3_nt: TGCGCCAGCAGCTCGAAGGTCAGCCCGGGGGATACGCAGTATTTT
cdr3_aa: CASSSKVSPGDTQYF

clone_size: NA
j_call: TRBJ1-2
d_call: TRBD1
v_call: TRBV19
cdr3_nt: TGTGCCAGTAGTATACCGGGGACAGGGGGGCGTGATGGCTACACCTTC
cdr3_aa: CASSIPGTGGRDGYTF

clone_size: NA
j_call: TRBJ2-3
d_call: NA
v_call: TRBV3-1/TRBV3-2
cdr3_nt: TGTGCCAGCAGCCAAGAACGGAGGGGCACAGATACGCAGTATTTT
cdr3_aa: CASSQERRGTDTQYF

clone_size: NA
j_call: TRBJ1-3
d_call: NA
v_call: TRBV7-2
cdr3_nt: TGTGCCAGCAGCCCTTCCCTACAGGGCGGAAACACCATATATTTT
cdr3_aa: CASSPSLQGGNTIYF

clone_size: NA
j_call: TRBJ1-1
d_call: TRBD1
v_call: TRBV7-9
cdr3_nt: TGTGCCAGCAGCTTTAAAACCACCGGGACAGGGAACACTGAAGCTTTCTTT
cdr3_aa: CASSFKTTGTGNTEAFF

clone_size: once
j_call: TRBJ1-5
d_call: TRBD1
v_call: TRBV19
cdr3_nt: TGTGCCAGTAGTATATCCCCGGGACAGGACTTTTCGCCCCAGCATTTT
cdr3_aa: CASSISPGQDFSPQHF

clone_size: once
j_call: TRBJ2-2
d_call: NA
v_call: TRBV5-1
cdr3_nt: TGCGCCAGTTCGGACATTTCGAACACCGGGGAGCTGTTTTTT
cdr3_aa: CASSDISNTGELFF

clone_size: NA
j_call: TRBJ1-2
d_call: NA
v_call: TRBV6-5
cdr3_nt: TGTGCCAGCAGTTACTCCAGGGCCCTCAATGGCTACACCTTC
cdr3_aa: CASSYSRALNGYTF

clone_size: NA
j_call: TRBJ2-5
d_call: TRBD2
v_call: TRBV3-1/TRBV3-2
cdr3_nt: TGTGCCAGCAGCCAAGATTTCGCTAGCGGCCAAGAGACCCAGTACTTC
cdr3_aa: CASSQDFASGQETQYF

clone_size: NA
j_call: TRBJ1-5
d_call: TRBD1
v_call: TRBV19
cdr3_nt: TGTGCCAGTAGCTTACAGGGGGCGAGTGGCAATCAGCCCCAGCATTTT
cdr3_aa: CASSLQGASGNQPQHF

clone_size: NA
j_call: TRBJ2-7
d_call: NA
v_call: TRBV6-5
cdr3_nt: TGTGCCAGCAGTTACAATATAGGGACAATCTACGAGCAGTACTTC
cdr3_aa: CASSYNIGTIYEQYF

clone_size: NA
j_call: TRBJ1-5
d_call: NA
v_call: TRBV6-5
cdr3_nt: TGTGCCAGCAGTATAGGACAGTATAGCAATCAGCCCCAGCATTTT
cdr3_aa: CASSIGQYSNQPQHF

clone_size: NA
j_call: TRBJ2-3
d_call: NA
v_call: TRBV5-1
cdr3_nt: TGCGCCAGCAGCTTGGTGGTAGTCGGGGAGAGCACAGATACGCAGTATTTT
cdr3_aa: CASSLVVVGESTDTQYF

clone_size: NA
j_call: TRBJ1-2
d_call: NA
v_call: TRBV29-1
cdr3_nt: TGCAGCGTTGGTGTAATGATAGAAGGCTACACCTTC
cdr3_aa: CSVGVMIEGYTF

clone_size: NA
j_call: TRBJ2-4
d_call: TRBD2
v_call: TRBV13
cdr3_nt: TGTGCCAGCAGCGATCGGGGCGGGGGGATAGCCAAAAACATTCAGTACTTC
cdr3_aa: CASSDRGGGIAKNIQYF

clone_size: NA
j_call: TRBJ1-1
d_call: NA
v_call: TRBV10-1
cdr3_nt: TGCGCCAGCAGTGCACAGGCAAACACTGAAGCTTTCTTT
cdr3_aa: CASSAQANTEAFF

clone_size: NA
j_call: TRBJ1-2
d_call: NA
v_call: TRBV6-1
cdr3_nt: TGTGCCAGCAGTGAAGGGGGGGGAGATGGCTACACCTTC
cdr3_aa: CASSEGGGDGYTF

clone_size: NA
j_call: TRBJ2-1
d_call: TRBD1
v_call: TRBV6-5
cdr3_nt: TGTGCCACCAGGACAGGGGGCTCGGGTGAGCAGTTCTTC
cdr3_aa: CATRTGGSGEQFF

clone_size: once
j_call: TRBJ2-6
d_call: NA
v_call: TRBV3-1/TRBV3-2
cdr3_nt: TGTGCCAGCAGCCTAAGTTTCCCAGGGGCTGGGGCCAACGTCCTGACTTTC
cdr3_aa: CASSLSFPGAGANVLTF

clone_size: NA
j_call: TRBJ2-4
d_call: NA
v_call: TRBV19
cdr3_nt: TGTGCCACCCCGGACCCACGACAGGCGGGCAAAAACATTCAGTACTTC
cdr3_aa: CATPDPRQAGKNIQYF

clone_size: NA
j_call: TRBJ1-6
d_call: NA
v_call: TRBV27
cdr3_nt: TGTGCCAGCAGTACTAGACCTCCAACACGTTCACCCCTCCACTTT
cdr3_aa: CASSTRPPTRSPLHF

clone_size: NA
j_call: TRBJ1-3
d_call: NA
v_call: TRBV7-2
cdr3_nt: TGTGCCAGCAGCCACGGTAACGAAGGAAACACCATATATTTT
cdr3_aa: CASSHGNEGNTIYF

clone_size: NA
j_call: TRBJ1-4
d_call: NA
v_call: TRBV6-5
cdr3_nt: TGTGCCAGCAGTTACGGGGGGGCTGGGGAAAAACTGTTTTTT
cdr3_aa: CASSYGGAGEKLFF

clone_size: NA
j_call: TRBJ2-6
d_call: NA
v_call: TRBV19
cdr3_nt: TGTGCCAGTAGTGCGGTTTCTGGGGCCAACGTCCTGACTTTC
cdr3_aa: CASSAVSGANVLTF

clone_size: few
j_call: TRBJ1-2
d_call: NA
v_call: TRBV3-1/TRBV3-2
cdr3_nt: TGTGCCAGCAGCGTGACAGGTTGGGATGGCTACACCTTC
cdr3_aa: CASSVTGWDGYTF

clone_size: NA
j_call: TRBJ2-3
d_call: TRBD2
v_call: TRBV13
cdr3_nt: TGTGCCAGCAGCTTTGGGGGGGCAGATACGCAGTATTTT
cdr3_aa: CASSFGGADTQYF

clone_size: NA
j_call: TRBJ1-2
d_call: NA
v_call: TRBV5-4
cdr3_nt: TGTGCCAGCAGCTTGGAACAACAGGCCCTAGGGTATGGCTACACCTTC
cdr3_aa: CASSLEQQALGYGYTF

clone_size: NA
j_call: TRBJ2-1
d_call: NA
v_call: TRBV24-1
cdr3_nt: TGTGCCACCACCCCGCAGGGGAACAATGAGCAGTTCTTC
cdr3_aa: CATTPQGNNEQFF

clone_size: NA
j_call: TRBJ1-5
d_call: TRBD1
v_call: TRBV7-8
cdr3_nt: TGTGCCAGCAGCCAGCTGGACAGGGCCTTCAATCAGCCCCAGCATTTT
cdr3_aa: CASSQLDRAFNQPQHF

clone_size: NA
j_call: TRBJ1-1
d_call: TRBD1
v_call: TRBV29-1
cdr3_nt: TGCAGCGTTGTGGGACAGGCCACTGAAGCTTTCTTT
cdr3_aa: CSVVGQATEAFF

clone_size: NA
j_call: TRBJ2-2
d_call: NA
v_call: TRBV19
cdr3_nt: TGTGCCAGTAGCGGGGGTCTCGGCACCGGGGAGCTGTTTTTT
cdr3_aa: CASSGGLGTGELFF

clone_size: NA
j_call: TRBJ1-2
d_call: TRBD1
v_call: TRBV5-1
cdr3_nt: TGCGCCAGCAGCCAGGACAGGGGTGGCTACACCTTC
cdr3_aa: CASSQDRGGYTF

clone_size: once
j_call: TRBJ2-4
d_call: TRBD2
v_call: TRBV3-1/TRBV3-2
cdr3_nt: TGTGCCAGCAGCAGAGGACTAGCGGGGGCTCTAGCCAAAAACATTCAGTACTTC
cdr3_aa: CASSRGLAGALAKNIQYF

clone_size: NA
j_call: TRBJ1-1
d_call: NA
v_call: TRBV2
cdr3_nt: TGTGCCAGCAGTGTACAGGGAGGGACTGAAGCTTTCTTT
cdr3_aa: CASSVQGGTEAFF

clone_size: few
j_call: TRBJ2-5
d_call: TRBD1
v_call: TRBV10-1
cdr3_nt: TGCGCCAGCAGTGAGTCGGGACAGGGGGGTATGAAGACCCAGTACTTC
cdr3_aa: CASSESGQGGMKTQYF

clone_size: NA
j_call: TRBJ2-6
d_call: NA
v_call: TRBV19
cdr3_nt: TGTGCCAGTACGGGGGCTGGGGCCAACGTCCTGACTTTC
cdr3_aa: CASTGAGANVLTF

clone_size: NA
j_call: TRBJ2-5
d_call: NA
v_call: TRBV27
cdr3_nt: TGTGCCAGCACGCCCAGGGGCGGTTGGGAGACCCAGTACTTC
cdr3_aa: CASTPRGGWETQYF

clone_size: NA
j_call: TRBJ2-7
d_call: TRBD1
v_call: TRBV18
cdr3_nt: TGTGCCAGCTCACCACGGATGGGACAGGGCCTTTCCTACGAGCAGTACTTC
cdr3_aa: CASSPRMGQGLSYEQYF

clone_size: NA
j_call: TRBJ2-5
d_call: TRBD1
v_call: TRBV15
cdr3_nt: TGTGCCACGACGGGACAGGCGCCTTCGTACCAAGAGACCCAGTACTTC
cdr3_aa: CATTGQAPSYQETQYF

clone_size: once
j_call: TRBJ1-6
d_call: TRBD1
v_call: TRBV27
cdr3_nt: TGTGCCACCTATCGCGGGACAGGGGGCACTCATTCACCCCTCCACTTT
cdr3_aa: CATYRGTGGTHSPLHF

clone_size: many
j_call: TRBJ2-7
d_call: NA
v_call: TRBV4-1
cdr3_nt: TGCGCCAGCAGCCAAGTTGATTTTTTAGCCGCGTCCTACGAGCAGTACTTC
cdr3_aa: CASSQVDFLAASYEQYF

clone_size: NA
j_call: TRBJ1-4
d_call: NA
v_call: TRBV2
cdr3_nt: TGTGCCAGCAGTGGCCCAGGGTTGTTGAAACTGTTTTTT
cdr3_aa: CASSGPGLLKLFF

clone_size: once
j_call: TRBJ2-1
d_call: NA
v_call: TRBV2
cdr3_nt: TGTGCCAGCAGTGAAGTGGCAGAGACTAATGAGCAGTTCTTC
cdr3_aa: CASSEVAETNEQFF